This TCR beta chain was captured by sequencing in a study of regulatory T cells in long-lasting Graves disease (dated by TCRdb to about 2021). Some background on the complete study: Newly diagnosed Graves' disease patients had taken antithyroid drugs for less than 3 months. TCR sequencing covered around 13 persistent and some 20 newly diagnosed Graves' disease patients, about 35 samples in total. Peripheral blood TCR sequencing and RNA sequencing compared persistent Graves' disease patients with newly diagnosed Graves' disease patients. The study took place in China and was registered as a clinical trial. Study-level results and caveats: Sequencing and analysis were limited to the TCR beta chain. Preferential use of TRBV28, TRBJ1-2 and TRBJ2-5 was observed in persistent disease, whereas TRBV20-1 and TRBJ2-1 were favored in newly diagnosed disease. Patients with persistent disease shared more public clonotypes (about 2,900) than newly diagnosed patients did (966). The study examined only peripheral blood because the primary lesion, thyroid tissue, could not be accessed. The authors acknowledged the small sample size as a limitation that may reduce accuracy. Persistent Graves' disease patients showed lower TCR Shannon entropy and fewer highly expanded clones than newly diagnosed patients, suggesting clonal expansion.

Read against the paper, the sample's time point label means: newly diagnosed GD, antithyroid drugs for less than 3 months. RNA was extracted from PBMCs in TRIzol for both TCR sequencing and RNA sequencing. The diagnosis of Graves' disease followed American Thyroid Association guidelines. The patients came from an endocrinology department in Xi'an, China. Each patient gave around 9.2 milliliters of peripheral blood, collected in an EDTA anticoagulant tube. PBMCs were isolated by Ficoll Paque Plus density gradient separation without further T cell sorting. An Agilent 2100 Bioanalyzer and agarose gel were used to check RNA quality, and a NanoDrop 2000 was used to measure RNA concentration. The library was built by means of multiplex PCR. TCRdb records Illumina HiSeq 4000 as the sequencer. CDR3 regions were amplified by Arm-PCR with iRepertoire HTBI primers to construct TCR beta libraries. Before sequencing, the PCR products went through gel purification. The authors processed their data as follows. Gene usage analysis of CDR3 amino acid clonotypes used the 62 TRBV and about 13 TRBJ segments found across samples. COPE and FqMerger were used to merge filtered high-quality paired reads into contigs. Contigs were aligned with BLAST to IMGT TRBV, TRBD and TRBJ reference genes, and CDR3 was defined per IMGT. Any clonotype with a frequency above 0.1% was classified as a highly expanded clone. Shannon entropy was used to measure repertoire diversity, and the Gini coefficient was used to measure V-J evenness. Public clonotypes were defined as clonotypes shared by more than one individual. In TCRdb, the public reads were trimmed at Q25 with fastp and aligned with MiXCR, with productive beta chains retained. Each entry merges the rows of one CDR3 protein and shows their most common DNA and genes. None of the V and J calls come from the authors' own analysis; TCRdb made them. The sample table lists about 420,000 distinct CDR3 sequences, roughly 17% of them with a count of one. Clones ranked in the top ten supply under 30% of the sample.

Notes on this clonotype: Its antigen target is currently unknown. Within one base of it there is no much larger clone, and no base qualities were kept.

CDR1 MDHEN and CDR2 SYDVKM were looked up in the germline V gene. The CDR3 covers 16 residues, taking in both the cysteine and the phenylalanine. Of the read, only the CDR3 DNA is kept; its 48 bases are in frame from base 1. The germline ends are 16 bases apart after V is trimmed by 3 bases and J by 2 bases. These data were also filed under a second study, of T cells in Graves' hyperthyroidism and ophthalmopathy. The second study also describes: Graves' hyperthyroidism was defined as stable when no progression to ophthalmopathy occurred over 18 months of follow-up. Hyperthyroidism patients were newly diagnosed, with disease duration under 2 months, and aged 18 to 65 years. Any patient with an uncontrolled infection, another autoimmune disease, pregnancy or lactation was excluded. Clinical symptoms, serum thyroxine and TRAb, thyroid ultrasound, and orbital computed tomography formed the basis for the diagnoses. The first round of RT-PCR for the TCR CDR3 was performed with the HTBI primer set and the Qiagen OneStep RT-PCR kit. Blood samples also contained most of the expanded thyroid clonotypes (frequency above 0.001), which suggests that blood repertoires may reflect thyroid immune responses. A 13 V-J signature model separated ophthalmopathy from stable hyperthyroidism, with just over 85% sensitivity and roughly 84% specificity in cross-validation and 80%/75% in testing. In validation, progression to ophthalmopathy was predicted by the model with 70.59% sensitivity and around 75% specificity, a median of approximately 6.5 months before onset. A discovery cohort of about 96 patients, approximately 44 with Graves' ophthalmopathy and more than 55 with stable Graves' hyperthyroidism, was used to find distinguishing TCR V-J signatures. Prospective prediction of ophthalmopathy was tested in an independent validation cohort of approximately 19 hyperthyroidism patients and 17 patients who later progressed to ophthalmopathy. The 100 or so discovery patients were divided at random into training and test sets in a 7:3 ratio. The study also compared thyroid tissue and blood T-cell repertoires from five or six Graves' hyperthyroidism patients. After blood sampling, hyperthyroidism patients were treated with methimazole at a starting dose of 30 mg daily, and ophthalmopathy patients were treated with high-dose intravenous methylprednisolone. Libraries were constructed in a second round of multiplex PCR, after which size selection and purification were performed. Paired-end sequencing of the libraries was performed with 100 bp reads on an Illumina HiSeq2000. SOAPnuke was used to process the raw data, with reads discarded if the reads contained adapters or uncalled bases, had a mean Phred below 15, or lacked an exact constant-primer or identifier match. High-quality paired reads were merged with COPE v1.2.5, and unique nucleotide sequences were defined as clonotypes. MiTCR v1.1 was used to align the clonotypes against IMGT TRBV, TRBD and TRBJ reference segments. Only V-J combinations with frequency above 0.0001, covering 99% to 99.2% of repertoires, were analysed. A TCS score was defined as the ratio between F50 (clonal expansion) and ExV (chaos), using BLOSUM62-based TCRdist between CDR3 peptides within each V-J. Welch's t-statistics and random forest reduced 500 to 550 V-J features to about 13, which were used in a naive Bayes classifier (R e1071). No statistical method was used to fix the sample size in advance, and group allocation was not hidden from the investigators. The paper reports TCR Vbeta CDR3 sequencing of 140 or so peripheral blood samples: around 41 ophthalmopathy, approximately 74 hyperthyroidism and approximately 17 progressor patients.

The chain is encoded by TRBV28 joined to TRBJ2-5; the D element might be TRBD1 or TRBD2, as each aligns at 7 bases. Sequencing was performed on peripheral blood mononuclear cells (PBMCs), taken at new diagnosis, from a patient treated with antithyroid drugs. This receptor was obtained from a woman aged 18-29 years with Graves disease. Donor details come from another sample of the same person, matched by shared clones. CDR3 loop: CASSFPRGGSQETQYF. The DNA sequence is as follows: TGTGCCAGCAGTTTCCCCAGGGGGGGCTCTCAAGAGACCCAGTACTTC.